One and the same sample provided the 19 T cell receptor beta chains below, sequenced in a study of T cells expressing NK-cell markers. Reanalyzing the 5' RACE reads, TCRdb keeps one entry per CDR3 protein, without DNA. This repertoire includes about 460,000 distinct CDR3 sequences. The sample taken for sequencing was blood T cells: a sorted CD56 or NKG2C T cell subset, CD4+ or CD8+ T cells, or bulk PBMC T cells (not recorded which). The receptors here all came from a woman aged 45-65 years in good health.

This chain links TRBV24-1 with TRBJ2-1; TCRdb returns TRBD1, unconfirmable since there is no DNA. The CDR3 runs 12 residues. Germline lookup yields CDR1 KGHDR and CDR2 SFDVKD. The CDR3 spells CATSDPGTVRFF.

The chain uses TRBV11-3 and TRBJ2-5; TCRdb's assignment of TRBD1 cannot be checked, as there is no DNA. Germline V gives CDR1 SGHNT, CDR2 YENEEA. The CDR3 totals 15 residues. CDR3 sequence reads: CASSSPQGARETQYF.

CDR3 amino acids: CASSWGLPGGEQFF. The V call is TRBV27, the J call TRBJ2-1; TCRdb picks TRBD2, but there is no DNA to check that call. CDR3 length equals 14 residues. Germline V CDR1 and CDR2: MNHEY, SMNVEV (reference sequence).

This chain uses TRBV9 with TRBJ2-1; no DNA is available, so the TRBD2 call from TCRdb remains unchecked. The CDR3 length is 16 residues. CDR1 and CDR2 (germline): SGDLS, YYNGEE. CDR3 region: CASSAPGAVVYNEQFF.

The chain uses TRBV20-1 and TRBJ1-6. Germline V gives CDR1 DFQATT, CDR2 SNEGSKA (reference sequence). This CDR3 contains 15 residues. The CDR3 protein is CSASAGDAYNSPLHF.

The gene calls are TRBV29-1 and TRBJ2-7. In germline, CDR1 is SQVTM, CDR2 ANQGSEA. The CDR3 has 13 amino acids. This CDR3 is CSAKTGTRYEQYF.

This sequence joins TRBV20-1 and TRBJ2-7; TCRdb's D call, TRBD1, is unchecked because there is no DNA. This CDR3 has 14 residues. Germline V CDR1 and CDR2: DFQATT, SNEGSKA (reference sequence). The CDR3 loop is CSALRDRSPYEQYF.

The rearrangement joins TRBV29-1 to TRBJ2-1; TCRdb lists TRBD2, though no DNA is available to test this call. The germline CDR1 and CDR2 sequences are SQVTM and ANQGSEA. The CDR3 is made up of 14 amino acids. The CDR3 sequence: CSVEVLGREVEQFF.

The rearrangement uses TRBV15 and TRBJ1-5; TCRdb calls TRBD1, which cannot be checked without DNA. CDR3 length: 15 amino acids. Germline assignment: CDR1 LNHNV and CDR2 YYDKDF (reference sequence). The CDR3: CATSRSRQINQPQHF.

The genes are TRBV6-6 and TRBJ1-1; with no DNA, the TCRdb D assignment of TRBD1 cannot be verified. Per the germline V gene, CDR1 is MNHNY and CDR2 is SVGAGI (reference sequence). The CDR3 spans 13 residues. The CDR3 sequence: CASSRDGNTEAFF.

This chain links TRBV7-2 with TRBJ2-3; TCRdb reports TRBD2, a call that lacks DNA to check it against. The CDR3 length is 15 residues. Per the germline V gene, CDR1 is SGHTA and CDR2 is FQGNSA. CDR3 loop: CASSPSGIQGDTQYF.

The chain combines TRBV24-1 with TRBJ2-6; the TCRdb D gene call, TRBD2, has no DNA to confirm it. CDR1 is KGHDR and CDR2 is SFDVKD in the germline V gene. The CDR3 loop spans 16 amino acids. CDR3 sequence: CATSSEGPTGANVLTF.

This CDR3 reads CASTTSGYTDTQYF. V is TRBV16 and J is TRBJ2-3; TCRdb outputs TRBD2, but without DNA this stays unchecked. The CDR3 runs 14 residues. Germline CDR1 KGHSY, CDR2 FQNENV.

The CDR3: CASSLGQGAPSTDTQYF. The chain employs TRBV25-1 and TRBJ2-3; TCRdb gives TRBD1 as the D gene, but with no DNA this cannot be confirmed. The CDR3 sequence is 17 residues long. The germline V gene has CDR1 MGHDK and CDR2 SYGVNS.

CDR3 in amino acids: CSARPPGLGNQPQHF. The gene calls are TRBV20-1 and TRBJ1-5; no DNA is available, so the TRBD1 call from TCRdb remains unchecked. This CDR3 has 15 residues. Germline CDR1 and CDR2: DFQATT and SNEGSKA (reference sequence).

The chain carries TRBV7-8 and TRBJ1-1; no DNA is available, so the TRBD1 call from TCRdb remains unchecked. CDR1 SGHVS and CDR2 FQNEAQ come from the germline V gene. The CDR3 length is 16 residues. The CDR3 is CASSFSGQGMNTEAFF.

This sequence joins TRBV14 and TRBJ2-7; TCRdb proposes TRBD2, but this gene call is untestable without DNA. Germline V gives CDR1 SGHDN, CDR2 FVKESK. The CDR3 spans 14 residues. CDR3: CASSQVGLGLEQYF. The complete variable domain, with remaining parts taken from reference TRBV14 and TRBJ2-7, reads EAGVTQFPSHSVIEKGQTVTLRCDPISGHDNLYWYRRVMGKEIKFLLHFVKESKQDESGMPNNRFLAERTGGTYSTLKVQPAELEDSGVYFCASSQVGLGLEQYFGPGTRLTVT.

This chain uses TRBV24-1 with TRBJ2-4; without DNA, the TCRdb call of TRBD2 cannot be checked. Germline V gene lookup returns CDR1 KGHDR and CDR2 SFDVKD. The CDR3 has 15 amino acids. This CDR3 is CATSDSAGFKNIQYF.

The genes are TRBV11-2 and TRBJ2-2; TCRdb's D call of TRBD1 is untestable without DNA. Germline V lookup: CDR1 SGHAT, CDR2 FQNNGV. The CDR3 consists of 17 residues. This chain's CDR3 is CASSSYRGRANTGELFF.